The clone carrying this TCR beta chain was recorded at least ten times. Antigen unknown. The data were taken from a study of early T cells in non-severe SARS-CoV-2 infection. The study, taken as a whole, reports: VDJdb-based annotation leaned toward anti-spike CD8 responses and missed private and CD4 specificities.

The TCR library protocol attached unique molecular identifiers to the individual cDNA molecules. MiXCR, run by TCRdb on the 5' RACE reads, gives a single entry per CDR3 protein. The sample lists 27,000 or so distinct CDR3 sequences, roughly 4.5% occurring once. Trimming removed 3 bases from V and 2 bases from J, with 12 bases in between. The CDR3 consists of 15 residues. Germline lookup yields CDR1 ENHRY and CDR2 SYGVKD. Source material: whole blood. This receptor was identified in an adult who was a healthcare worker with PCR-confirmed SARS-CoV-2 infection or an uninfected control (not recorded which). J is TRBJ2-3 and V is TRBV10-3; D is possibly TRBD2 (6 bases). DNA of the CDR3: TGTGCCATCAGTGATCCTAGCGACCCCACAGATACGCAGTATTTT. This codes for CAISDPSDPTDTQYF.